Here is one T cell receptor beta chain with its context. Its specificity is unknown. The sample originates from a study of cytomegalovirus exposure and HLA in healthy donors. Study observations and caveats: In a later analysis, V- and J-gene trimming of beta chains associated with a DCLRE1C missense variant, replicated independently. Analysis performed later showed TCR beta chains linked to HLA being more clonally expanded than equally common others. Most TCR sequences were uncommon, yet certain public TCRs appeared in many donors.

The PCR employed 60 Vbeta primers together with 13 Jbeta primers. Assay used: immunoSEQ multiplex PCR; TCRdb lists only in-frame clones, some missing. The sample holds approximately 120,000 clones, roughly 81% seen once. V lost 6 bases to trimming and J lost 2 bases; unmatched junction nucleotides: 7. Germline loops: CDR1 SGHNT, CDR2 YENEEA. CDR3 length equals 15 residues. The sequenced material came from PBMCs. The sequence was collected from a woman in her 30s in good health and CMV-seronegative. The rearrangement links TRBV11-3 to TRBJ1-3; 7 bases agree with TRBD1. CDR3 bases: TGTGCCAGCAGTCTAACAGGGGCGGCTGGAAACACCATATATTTT. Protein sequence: CASSLTGAAGNTIYF.